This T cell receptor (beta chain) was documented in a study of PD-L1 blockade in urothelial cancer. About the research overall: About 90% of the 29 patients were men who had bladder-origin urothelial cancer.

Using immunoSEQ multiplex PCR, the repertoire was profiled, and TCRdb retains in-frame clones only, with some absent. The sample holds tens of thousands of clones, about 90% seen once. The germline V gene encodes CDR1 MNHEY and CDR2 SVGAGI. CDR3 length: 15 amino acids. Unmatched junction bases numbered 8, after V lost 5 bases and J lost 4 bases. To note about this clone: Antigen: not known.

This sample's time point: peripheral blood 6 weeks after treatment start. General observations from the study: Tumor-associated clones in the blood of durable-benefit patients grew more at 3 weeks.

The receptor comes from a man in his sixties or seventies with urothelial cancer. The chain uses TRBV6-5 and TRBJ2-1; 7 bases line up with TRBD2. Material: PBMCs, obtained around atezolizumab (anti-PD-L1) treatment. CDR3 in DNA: TGTGCCAGCAGTCCGCTAGCGGAGATATACAATGAGCAGTTCTTC. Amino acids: CASSPLAEIYNEQFF.